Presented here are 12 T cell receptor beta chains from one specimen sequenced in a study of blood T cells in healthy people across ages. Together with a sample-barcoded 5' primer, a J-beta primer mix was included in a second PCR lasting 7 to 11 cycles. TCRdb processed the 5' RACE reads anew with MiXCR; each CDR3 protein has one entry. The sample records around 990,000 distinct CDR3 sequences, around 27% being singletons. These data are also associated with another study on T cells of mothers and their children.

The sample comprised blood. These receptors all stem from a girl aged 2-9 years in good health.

The CDR3 sequence: CASSPWTGGGPQHF. CDR3 bases: TGTGCCAGCAGCCCATGGACAGGGGGAGGGCCCCAGCATTTT. The rearrangement uses TRBV7-6 and TRBJ1-5, with 10 bases identical to TRBD1. The CDR3 covers 14 residues. After removal of 5 bases from V and 9 bases from J, the junction contained 7 bases not matched to a gene. The V gene's germline CDR1 is SGHVS and CDR2 FNYEAQ. The entire variable domain, with the rest obtained from reference TRBV7-6 and TRBJ1-5, is as follows: GAGVSQSPRYKVTKRGQDVALRCDPISGHVSLYWYRQALGQGPEFLTYFNYEAQQDKSGLPNDRFSAERPEGSISTLTIQRTEQRDSAMYRCASSPWTGGGPQHFGDGTRLSIL.

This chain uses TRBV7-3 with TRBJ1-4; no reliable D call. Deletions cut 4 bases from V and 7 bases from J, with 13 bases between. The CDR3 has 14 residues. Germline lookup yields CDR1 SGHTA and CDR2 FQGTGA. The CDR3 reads CASSSRRAGEKLFF. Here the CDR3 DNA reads TGTGCCAGCAGCTCGAGGCGGGCGGGTGAAAAACTGTTTTTT.

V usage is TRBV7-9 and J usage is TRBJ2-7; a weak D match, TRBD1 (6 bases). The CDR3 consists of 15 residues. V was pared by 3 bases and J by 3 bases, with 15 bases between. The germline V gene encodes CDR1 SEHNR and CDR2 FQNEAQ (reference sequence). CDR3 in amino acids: CASSFPQDRFYEQYF. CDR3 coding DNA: TGTGCCAGCAGCTTCCCCCAGGACAGATTCTACGAGCAGTACTTC.

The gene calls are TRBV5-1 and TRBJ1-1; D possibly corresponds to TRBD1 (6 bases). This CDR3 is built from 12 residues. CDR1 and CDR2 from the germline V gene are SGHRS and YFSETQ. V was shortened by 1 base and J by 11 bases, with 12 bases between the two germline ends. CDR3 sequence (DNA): TGCGCCAGCAGCTTGACGACAGGCGGGGCTTTCTTT. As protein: CASSLTTGGAFF.

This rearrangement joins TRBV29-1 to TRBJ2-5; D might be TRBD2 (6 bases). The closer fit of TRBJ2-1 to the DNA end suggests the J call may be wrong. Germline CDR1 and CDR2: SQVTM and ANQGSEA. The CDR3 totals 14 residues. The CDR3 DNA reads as TGCAGCGTTAACCCGGGACTGGCTCAATGGGAGCAGTTCTTC. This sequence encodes CSVNPGLAQWEQFF.

The CDR3 DNA is TGTGCCAGCAGTCCGGGCGCTAAGGGAGAGACCCAGTACTTC. Translating it yields CASSPGAKGETQYF. The rearrangement links TRBV12-3 or TRBV12-4 to TRBJ2-5; no clear D gene. This CDR3 spans 14 amino acids. V lost 5 bases and J lost 4, with 14 bases in between.

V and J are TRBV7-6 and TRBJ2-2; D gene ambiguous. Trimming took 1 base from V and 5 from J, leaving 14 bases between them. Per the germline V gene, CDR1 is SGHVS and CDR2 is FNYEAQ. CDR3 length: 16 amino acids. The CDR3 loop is CASSLDTRFGTGELFF. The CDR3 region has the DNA TGTGCCAGCAGCTTAGATACTCGGTTCGGAACCGGGGAGCTGTTTTTT.

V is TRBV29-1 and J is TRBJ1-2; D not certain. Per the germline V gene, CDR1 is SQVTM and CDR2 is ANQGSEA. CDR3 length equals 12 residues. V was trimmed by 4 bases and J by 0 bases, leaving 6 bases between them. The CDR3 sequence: CSVVETNYGYTF. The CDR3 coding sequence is TGCAGCGTTGTAGAAACTAACTATGGCTACACCTTC.

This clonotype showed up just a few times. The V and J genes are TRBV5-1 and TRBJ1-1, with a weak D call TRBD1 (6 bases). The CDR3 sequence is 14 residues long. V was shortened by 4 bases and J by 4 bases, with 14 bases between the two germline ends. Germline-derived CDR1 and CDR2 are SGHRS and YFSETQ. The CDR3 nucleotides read TGCGCCAGCAGCGCCGAGACAGGTCTCACTGAAGCTTTCTTT. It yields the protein CASSAETGLTEAFF. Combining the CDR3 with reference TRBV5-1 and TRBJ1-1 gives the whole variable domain KAGVTQTPRYLIKTRGQQVTLSCSPISGHRSVSWYQQTPGQGLQFLFEYFSETQRNKGNFPGRFSGRQFSNSRSEMNVSTLELGDSALYLCASSAETGLTEAFFGQGTRLTVV.

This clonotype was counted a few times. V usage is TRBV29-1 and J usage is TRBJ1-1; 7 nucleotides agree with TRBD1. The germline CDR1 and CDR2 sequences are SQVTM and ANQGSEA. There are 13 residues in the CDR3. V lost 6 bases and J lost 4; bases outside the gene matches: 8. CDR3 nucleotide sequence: TGCAGCGTGTCTAGGGGGCTTGGCACTGAAGCTTTCTTT. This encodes CSVSRGLGTEAFF. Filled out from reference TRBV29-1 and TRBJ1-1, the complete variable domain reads SAVISQKPSRDICQRGTSLTIQCQVDSQVTMMFWYRQQPGQSLTLIATANQGSEATYESGFVIDKFPISRPNLTFSTLTVSNMSPEDSSIYLCSVSRGLGTEAFFGQGTRLTVV.

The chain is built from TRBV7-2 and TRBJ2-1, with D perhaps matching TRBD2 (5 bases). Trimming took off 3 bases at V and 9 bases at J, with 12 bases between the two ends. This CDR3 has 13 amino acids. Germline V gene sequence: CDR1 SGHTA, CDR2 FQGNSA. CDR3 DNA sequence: TGTGCCAGCAGCTTGTGGCTAGCTGGTGAGCAGTTCTTC. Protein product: CASSLWLAGEQFF.

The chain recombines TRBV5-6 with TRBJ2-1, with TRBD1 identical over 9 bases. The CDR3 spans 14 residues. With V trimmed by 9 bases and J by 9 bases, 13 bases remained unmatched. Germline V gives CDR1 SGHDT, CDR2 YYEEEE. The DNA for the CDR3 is TGTGCCACCATGGTCGGGACAGGGCATGGTGAGCAGTTCTTC. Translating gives CATMVGTGHGEQFF.